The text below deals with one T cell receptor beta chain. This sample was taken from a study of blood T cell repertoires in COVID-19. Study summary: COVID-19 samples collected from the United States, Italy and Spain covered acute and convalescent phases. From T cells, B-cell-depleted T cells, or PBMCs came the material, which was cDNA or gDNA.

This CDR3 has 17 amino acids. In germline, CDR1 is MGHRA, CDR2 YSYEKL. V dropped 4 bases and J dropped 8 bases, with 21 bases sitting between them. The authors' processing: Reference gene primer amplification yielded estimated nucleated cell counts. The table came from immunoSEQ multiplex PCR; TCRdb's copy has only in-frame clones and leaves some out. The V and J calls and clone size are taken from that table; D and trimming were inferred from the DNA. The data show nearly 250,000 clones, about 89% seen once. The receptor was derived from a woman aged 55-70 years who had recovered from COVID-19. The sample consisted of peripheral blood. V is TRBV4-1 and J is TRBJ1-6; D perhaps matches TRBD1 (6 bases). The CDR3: CASSPLWGPGSYSPLHF. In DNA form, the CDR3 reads TGCGCCAGCAGCCCCCTCTGGGGGCCAGGGAGCTATTCACCCCTCCACTTT.